The 13 T cell receptor beta chains below all came from one sample that was sequenced in a study of CD8 T cells in Susac syndrome. 0.5 to 1 ug RNA was reverse transcribed with random hexamers. TCRdb processed the immunoSEQ multiplex PCR reads anew with MiXCR; each CDR3 protein has one entry. Seen here are about 120,000 distinct CDR3 sequences, approximately 91% observed once, and the top ten hold 0.14%. Sequenced sample: CD4+ T cells from PBMCs. Receptors were obtained from a human donor in good health.

This clonotype is a singleton in its sample. The V call is TRBV19, the J call TRBJ2-3, with TRBD2 matching over 11 bases. The CDR3 extends over 17 amino acids. V shed 5 bases, J shed 2 bases, and the junction held 9 bases outside the gene matches. CDR1 is LNHDA and CDR2 is SQIVND in the germline V gene (reference sequence). The CDR3, as DNA: TGTGCCAGTAGTCCCCGGACTAGCGGGTCGTACACAGATACGCAGTATTTT. Residues: CASSPRTSGSYTDTQYF.

The V and J genes are TRBV7-3 and TRBJ2-2; D is undetermined. Trimming removed 1 base at V and 6 bases at J, with 9 bases between. CDR1 is SGHTA, CDR2 FQGTGA, per germline. The CDR3 has 14 amino acids. The CDR3 reads CASSLSQKAGELFF. The CDR3 nucleotides are TGTGCCAGCAGCTTAAGTCAGAAGGCCGGGGAGCTGTTTTTT. Complete variable domain (other parts from reference TRBV7-3 and TRBJ2-2): GAGVSQTPSNKVTEKGKYVELRCDPISGHTALYWYRQSLGQGPEFLIYFQGTGAADDSGLPNDRFFAVRPEGSVSTLKIQRTERGDSAVYLCASSLSQKAGELFFGEGSRLTVL.

V is TRBV7-6 and J is TRBJ1-1; TRBD1 matches 7 bases. This CDR3 comprises 14 residues. With V trimmed by 4 bases and J by 8 bases, 10 bases remained unmatched. Germline CDR1 SGHVS, CDR2 FNYEAQ. The CDR3 sequence: CASSSQGNWMEAFF. The CDR3 DNA sequence: TGTGCCAGCAGCTCACAGGGGAACTGGATGGAAGCTTTCTTT.

The chain links TRBV29-1 to TRBJ2-1; TRBD2 matches at 7 bases. Germline V gene lookup returns CDR1 SQVTM and CDR2 ANQGSEA. CDR3 length: 10 amino acids. The DNA for the CDR3 is TGCAGTTCGGGGGGAAATGAGCAGTTCTTC. Translated, it gives CSSGGNEQFF.

This chain connects TRBV20-1 to TRBJ1-2; 7 bases agree with TRBD1. Germline-derived CDR1 and CDR2 are DFQATT and SNEGSKA (reference sequence). V was clipped by 6 bases and J by 4 bases; unmatched bases: 8. This CDR3 is 13 amino acids long. CDR3 in DNA: TGCAGTGCCAGGGGGGGAGGTGGCTATGGCTACACCTTC. This codes for CSARGGGGYGYTF.

This clonotype was seen a handful of times. The CDR3: CASSLSTGDKNTEAFF. In DNA form, the CDR3 reads TGCGCCAGCAGCCTTTCGACAGGGGACAAGAACACTGAAGCTTTCTTT. The chain recombines TRBV5-1 with TRBJ1-1, with 8 bases fitting TRBD1. The V gene end was trimmed by 4 bases and the J gene end by 1 base; junction bases not matched to a gene: 9. The germline V gene encodes CDR1 SGHRS and CDR2 YFSETQ. The CDR3 totals 16 residues.

This rearrangement joins TRBV20-1 to TRBJ2-7; 7 bases are a match to TRBD1. The CDR3 is 11 residues long. J gave up 3 bases and V 5 bases, and 1 base lay outside the gene matches. Germline V gene sequence: CDR1 DFQATT, CDR2 SNEGSKA (reference sequence). The CDR3 region has the DNA TGCAGTGCTCGGACAGGCTACGAGCAGTACTTC. Its protein product is CSARTGYEQYF.

The rearrangement uses TRBV20-1 and TRBJ1-1; D remains unclear. The CDR3 sequence is 13 residues long. Germline V gene lookup returns CDR1 DFQATT and CDR2 SNEGSKA (reference sequence). Trimming stripped 3 bases from V and 3 bases from J, with 11 bases between. CDR3 sequence: CSASQPQDTEAFF. In nucleotides, the CDR3 is TGCAGTGCTAGCCAACCCCAGGACACTGAAGCTTTCTTT.

The chain recombines TRBV4-3 with TRBJ1-1, with unresolved D. The CDR3 totals 16 residues. V dropped 0 bases and J dropped 3 bases, with 14 bases sitting between them. Germline V CDR1 and CDR2: LGHNA, YSLEER. The CDR3 spells CASSQESTGGHTEAFF. In DNA, the CDR3 is TGCGCCAGCAGCCAAGAATCGACCGGTGGGCACACTGAAGCTTTCTTT.

The V call is TRBV5-1, the J call TRBJ2-7; 10 bases map to TRBD2. This CDR3 has 14 amino acids. V gave up 2 bases and J gave up 7 bases; unmatched junction bases: 6. Germline V CDR1 and CDR2: SGHRS, YFSETQ. CDR3 region: CASSFQAGGLEQYF. The CDR3 DNA reads TGCGCCAGCAGCTTTCAAGCGGGAGGGTTGGAGCAGTACTTC.

The rearrangement joins TRBV5-4 to TRBJ2-3; no firm D call. The CDR3 is made up of 13 amino acids. Germline CDR1 is SGHNT and CDR2 is YYREEE (reference sequence). V shed 7 bases and J shed 5 bases, with 14 bases lying between them. The CDR3 is CASHPPAGDTQYF. The CDR3 DNA sequence: TGTGCCAGCCATCCGCCAGCCGGAGATACGCAGTATTTT.

The rearrangement uses TRBV10-3 and TRBJ1-3; possible D gene TRBD1, 5 bases. The CDR3 runs 15 residues. Germline CDR1 reads ENHRY; CDR2 reads SYGVKD. Trimming removed 4 bases at V and 6 bases at J, with 16 bases between. CDR3 sequence: CAISGTRGAENTIYF. The CDR3 region has the DNA TGTGCCATCAGTGGGACCCGGGGCGCTGAAAACACCATATATTTT.

The chain combines TRBV20-1 with TRBJ1-2; weak D call: TRBD1 (6 bases). The V end was cut by 1 base, the J end by 4 bases, with 16 bases between. Per germline, CDR1 DFQATT and CDR2 SNEGSKA (reference sequence). The CDR3 extends over 15 amino acids. The chain's CDR3 is CSARALDRSSYGYTF. The DNA for the CDR3 is TGCAGTGCTAGAGCCCTGGACAGATCTTCCTATGGCTACACCTTC.